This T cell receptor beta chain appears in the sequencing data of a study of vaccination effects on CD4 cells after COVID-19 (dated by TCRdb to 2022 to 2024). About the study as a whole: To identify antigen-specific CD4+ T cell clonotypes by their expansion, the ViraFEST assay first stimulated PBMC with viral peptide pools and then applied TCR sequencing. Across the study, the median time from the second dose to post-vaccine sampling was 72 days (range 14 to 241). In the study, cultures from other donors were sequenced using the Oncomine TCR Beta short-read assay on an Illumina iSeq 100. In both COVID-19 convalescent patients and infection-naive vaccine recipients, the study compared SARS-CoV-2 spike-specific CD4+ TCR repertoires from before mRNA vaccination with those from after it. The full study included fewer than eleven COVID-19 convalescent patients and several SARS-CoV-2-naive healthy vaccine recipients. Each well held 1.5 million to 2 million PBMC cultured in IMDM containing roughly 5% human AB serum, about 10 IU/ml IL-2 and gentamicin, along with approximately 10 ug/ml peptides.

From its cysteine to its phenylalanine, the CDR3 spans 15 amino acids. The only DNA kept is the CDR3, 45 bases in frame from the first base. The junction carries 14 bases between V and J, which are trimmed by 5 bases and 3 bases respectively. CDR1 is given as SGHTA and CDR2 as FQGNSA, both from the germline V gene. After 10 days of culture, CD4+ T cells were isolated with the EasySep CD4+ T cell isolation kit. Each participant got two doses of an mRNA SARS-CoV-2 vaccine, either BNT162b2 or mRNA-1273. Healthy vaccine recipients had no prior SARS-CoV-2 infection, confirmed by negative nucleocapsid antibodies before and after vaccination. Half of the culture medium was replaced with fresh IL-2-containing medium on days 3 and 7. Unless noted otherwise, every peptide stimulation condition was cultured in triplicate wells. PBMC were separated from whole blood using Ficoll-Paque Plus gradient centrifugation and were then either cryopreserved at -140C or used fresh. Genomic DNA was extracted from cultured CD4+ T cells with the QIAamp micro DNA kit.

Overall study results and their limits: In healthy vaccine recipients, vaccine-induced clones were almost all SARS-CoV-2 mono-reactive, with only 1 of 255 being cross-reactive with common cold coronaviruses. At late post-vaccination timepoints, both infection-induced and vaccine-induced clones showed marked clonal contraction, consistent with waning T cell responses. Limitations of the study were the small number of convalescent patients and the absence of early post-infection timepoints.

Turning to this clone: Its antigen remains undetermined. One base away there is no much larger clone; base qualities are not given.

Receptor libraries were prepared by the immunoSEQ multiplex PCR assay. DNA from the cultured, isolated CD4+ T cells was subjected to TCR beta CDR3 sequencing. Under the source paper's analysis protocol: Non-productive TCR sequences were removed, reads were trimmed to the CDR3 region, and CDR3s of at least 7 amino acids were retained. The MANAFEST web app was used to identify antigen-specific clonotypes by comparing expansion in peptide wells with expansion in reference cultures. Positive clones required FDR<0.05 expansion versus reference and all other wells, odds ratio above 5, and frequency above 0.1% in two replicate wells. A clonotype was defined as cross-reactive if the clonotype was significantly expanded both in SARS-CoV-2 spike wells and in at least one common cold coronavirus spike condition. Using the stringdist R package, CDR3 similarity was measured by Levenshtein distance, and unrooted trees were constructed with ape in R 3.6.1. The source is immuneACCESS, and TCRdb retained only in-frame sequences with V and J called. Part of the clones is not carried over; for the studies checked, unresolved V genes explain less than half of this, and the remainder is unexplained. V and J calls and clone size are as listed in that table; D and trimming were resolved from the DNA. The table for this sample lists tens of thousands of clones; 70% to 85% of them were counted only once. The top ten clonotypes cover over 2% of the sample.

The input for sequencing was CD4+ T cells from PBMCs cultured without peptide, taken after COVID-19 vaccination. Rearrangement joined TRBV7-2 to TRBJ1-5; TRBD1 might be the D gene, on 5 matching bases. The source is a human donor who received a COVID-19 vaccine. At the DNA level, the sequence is TGTGCCAGCAGCCCATTGCCGGGACCCAATCAGCCCCAGCATTTT. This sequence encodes CASSPLPGPNQPQHF.